This entry lists 10 T cell receptor beta chains sequenced from one sample in a study of beta chain features in type 1 diabetes. cDNA synthesis used the whole RNA isolate, giving expressed TCRB sequences. TCRdb keeps only in-frame clones here, not all; method: immunoSEQ multiplex PCR. Of around 99,000 clones listed, about two fifths are singletons. Sequencing was done on a sample of stem cell memory CD4+ T cells from blood. All receptors derive from a woman younger than 30 in good health.

The V gene is TRBV6-5, the J gene TRBJ2-2; 10 nucleotides match TRBD2. The CDR3 runs to 15 residues. Germline CDR1 is MNHEY and CDR2 is SVGAGI. With 3 bases clipped from V and 4 bases from J, the junction kept 2 bases outside the gene matches. The chain's CDR3 is CASSYSSGSTGELFF. CDR3 sequence (DNA): TGTGCCAGCAGTTATTCTAGCGGGAGCACCGGGGAGCTGTTTTTT.

In its sample, this clone was seen a few times. The V and J genes are TRBV29-1 and TRBJ2-7; D is unclear. This CDR3 has 13 residues. From germline, CDR1 is SQVTM and CDR2 ANQGSEA. Trimming took 1 base from V and 5 from J, leaving 12 bases between them. The CDR3 loop is CSVEGQVDHEQYF. DNA of the CDR3: TGCAGCGTTGAAGGACAAGTAGACCACGAGCAGTACTTC.

This clone was recorded a few times. V gene TRBV27 combines with J gene TRBJ2-7, with D possibly TRBD2 on 5 matching bases. The germline CDR1 and CDR2 sequences are MNHEY and SMNVEV (reference sequence). The V gene lost 4 bases and the J gene lost 7 bases, with 17 bases spanning the gap. CDR3 size: 14 residues. The CDR3 coding sequence is TGTGCCAGCAGTTCGCGCACGGGGTTGTCTGAGCAGTACTTC. It yields the protein CASSSRTGLSEQYF.

V gene TRBV5-1 combines with J gene TRBJ2-3; D might be TRBD2 (5 bases). Germline CDR1 and CDR2: SGHRS and YFSETQ. This CDR3 region has 14 residues. V was clipped by 7 bases and J by 5 bases, with 17 bases between them. In DNA form, the CDR3 reads TGCGCCAGCGCTATGGGGAGTACGGGAGATACGCAGTATTTT. Translation gives CASAMGSTGDTQYF.

V usage is TRBV5-1 and J usage is TRBJ2-7, with TRBD2 matching over 7 bases. The junction had 6 bases not matched to a gene; V was cut back by 2 bases and J by 4 bases. The germline CDR1 and CDR2 sequences are SGHRS and YFSETQ. The length of the CDR3 is 14 residues. The CDR3 sequence: CASSFLAVQYEQYF. The CDR3 nucleotides are TGCGCCAGCAGCTTTCTAGCGGTACAGTACGAGCAGTACTTC. The entire variable domain, with the rest obtained from reference TRBV5-1 and TRBJ2-7, is as follows: KAGVTQTPRYLIKTRGQQVTLSCSPISGHRSVSWYQQTPGQGLQFLFEYFSETQRNKGNFPGRFSGRQFSNSRSEMNVSTLELGDSALYLCASSFLAVQYEQYFGPGTRLTVT.

This clone was counted a few times. The V call is TRBV7-8, the J call TRBJ2-3, with TRBD1 identical over 9 bases. The germline V gene encodes CDR1 SGHVS and CDR2 FQNEAQ. V lost 0 bases, J lost 3 bases, and 7 bases stayed unmatched. This CDR3 spans 17 amino acids. CDR3 DNA sequence: TGTGCCAGCAGCTTAGCGCCCCCGGGACAGGGAACAGATACGCAGTATTTT. Protein sequence: CASSLAPPGQGTDTQYF.

This chain links TRBV4-1 with TRBJ2-1; 10 bases match TRBD2. The J segment lost 4 bases and the V segment lost 3 bases, leaving 9 bases of the junction unmatched. The V gene's germline CDR1 is MGHRA and CDR2 YSYEKL. The CDR3 has 17 amino acids. CDR3 residues: CASSHPSAGGPYNEQFF. The DNA for the CDR3 is TGCGCCAGCAGCCACCCTTCAGCGGGAGGGCCTTACAATGAGCAGTTCTTC.

This clone turned up a few times. The chain employs TRBV7-2 and TRBJ2-7, with TRBD2 matching over 9 bases. Trimming cost V 8 bases and J 0 bases; bases outside gene matches: 8. Germline CDR1 is SGHTA and CDR2 is FQGNSA. CDR3 length: 15 amino acids. CDR3 loop: CASDKGGLASYEQYF. The CDR3 bases are TGTGCCAGCGATAAGGGGGGACTAGCCTCCTACGAGCAGTACTTC.

This chain joins TRBV6-1 and TRBJ1-1, with D tentatively TRBD1 (6 bases). Looked up from germline, CDR1 is MNHNS and CDR2 is SASEGT. This CDR3 comprises 15 residues. Trimming took 3 bases from V and 0 from J, leaving 11 bases between them. CDR3 protein: CASSDGGSVNTEAFF. CDR3 nucleotides: TGTGCCAGCAGTGATGGGGGCAGCGTGAACACTGAAGCTTTCTTT.

V usage is TRBV28 and J usage is TRBJ2-6; TRBD2 aligns across 13 bases. Per germline, CDR1 MDHEN and CDR2 SYDVKM. Trimming took 5 bases from V and 1 from J; bases not matched to a gene: 5. This CDR3 is 18 amino acids long. The CDR3 loop is CASSLRTSGSSGANVLTF. The CDR3, as DNA: TGTGCCAGCAGTCTAAGGACTAGCGGGAGTTCTGGGGCCAACGTCCTGACTTTC.